Sequencing of this T cell receptor beta chain was carried out in a study of blood T cell repertoires in COVID-19. Study information: Specimens from acute and convalescent COVID-19 originated in the United States, Italy and Spain.

The V end lost 3 bases, the J end lost 5 bases, and 17 bases lay between the germline ends. Germline assignment: CDR1 SGHRS and CDR2 YFSETQ. This CDR3 contains 16 residues. TCRdb's copy holds only in-frame clones and misses some; the assay was immunoSEQ multiplex PCR. The sample lists about 250,000 clones; just under 85% were seen once. The chain has TRBV5-1 and TRBJ1-4, with D perhaps TRBD1 (5 bases). This TCR was sampled from a man of 80 years or more with acute or convalescent COVID-19. Sequencing input: peripheral blood. The CDR3 nucleotides read TGCGCCAGCAGCTCCACCCGACAGATAGAGAATGAAAAACTGTTTTTT. Residues: CASSSTRQIENEKLFF.